The clone carrying this T cell receptor beta chain came up many times. Its antigen is currently unknown. This specimen belongs to a study of metastatic and nonmetastatic thyroid tumors. Across the study: A comparison of repertoires was made across blood and tumor or nodule tissue from malignant and benign thyroid patients.

The study, taken as a whole, reports: Patients with malignant thyroid tumors reportedly had significantly higher TCR beta diversity than those with benign nodules, in blood and tumor.

None of the patients had undergone any treatment ahead of thyroid surgery. CDR3 length: 14 residues. CDR1 is SQVTM and CDR2 is ANQGSEA in the germline V gene. V shed 2 bases and J 5 bases; nucleotides not matched to a gene: 5. Through MiXCR, TCRdb re-clonotyped the PCR reads. The table records under 25,000 clones, roughly 25% of them present only once. The receptor was isolated from a male donor with papillary thyroid cancer or a benign thyroid nodule (not recorded which). Some clones in this sample may be carry-over from other donors' samples. The sample was blood. The V gene is TRBV29-1, the J gene TRBJ1-5; 8 nucleotides align to TRBD1. CDR3 coding DNA: TGCAGCGTTGAATTACAGGGGGGGGATCAGCCCCAGCATTTT. It yields the protein CSVELQGGDQPQHF.